A single sample is the source of the 11 T cell receptor beta chains below, sequenced in a study of blood T cell repertoires in COVID-19. The repertoire was sequenced with immunoSEQ multiplex PCR; TCRdb's copy has only in-frame clones and lacks some. The table has 26,000 or so clones, around 60% seen once. The sample was peripheral blood. Receptors were obtained from a man aged 55 to 70 with active or convalescent COVID-19.

In this sample, this clone turned up a few times. The rearrangement uses TRBV11-3 and TRBJ2-7; D not certain. CDR1 and CDR2 (germline): SGHNT, YENEEA. The CDR3 has 14 residues. The germline V and J ends were trimmed by 1 base and 2 bases, with 9 bases remaining between them. CDR3 in DNA: TGTGCCAGCAGCTTAGTGGCACAGCCCTACGAGCAGTACTTC. Translated, it gives CASSLVAQPYEQYF.

The chain has TRBV15 and TRBJ1-2; D gene ambiguous. Trimming shortened V by 0 bases and J by 6 bases, and 14 bases separated the two germline ends. This CDR3 comprises 15 residues. Germline CDR1 reads LNHNV; CDR2 reads YYDKDF (reference sequence). CDR3 amino acids: CATSRDNSEVDGYTF. As DNA, the CDR3 is TGTGCCACCAGCAGAGATAACTCGGAGGTCGATGGCTACACCTTC.

The gene calls are TRBV10-2 and TRBJ2-2; 9 bases fit TRBD1. J lost 2 bases, V lost 6 bases, and 7 bases had no gene match. This CDR3 contains 16 residues. Germline V lookup: CDR1 WSHSY, CDR2 SAAADI. CDR3 loop: CASSLTGGENTGELFF. In DNA, the CDR3 is TGCGCCAGCAGCCTAACAGGGGGCGAAAACACCGGGGAGCTGTTTTTT.

The V and J genes are TRBV6-6 and TRBJ2-3; TRBD2 might be the D (6 bases). V was trimmed by 0 bases and J by 3 bases, leaving 10 bases between them. The CDR3 sequence is 15 residues long. From germline, CDR1 is MNHNY and CDR2 SVGAGI (reference sequence). CDR3 protein: CASSYSWGETDTQYF. CDR3 in DNA: TGTGCCAGCAGTTACTCCTGGGGGGAGACAGATACGCAGTATTTT.

The gene calls are TRBV7-9 and TRBJ2-3; 8 bases agree with TRBD2. The CDR3 is made up of 15 amino acids. Germline V gene lookup returns CDR1 SEHNR and CDR2 FQNEAQ (reference sequence). Trimming cost V 3 bases and J 4 bases; bases outside gene matches: 6. This CDR3 reads CASSFGLAGPDTQYF. CDR3 bases: TGTGCCAGCAGCTTTGGACTAGCAGGGCCAGATACGCAGTATTTT.

This clone has only a few counts. The chain employs TRBV4-1 and TRBJ2-1; TRBD2 matches 8 bases. Germline-derived CDR1 and CDR2 are MGHRA and YSYEKL. This CDR3 region has 16 residues. Unmatched junction bases numbered 6, after V lost 1 base and J lost 4 bases. CDR3 region: CASSQGGTSGYNEQFF. CDR3 nucleotide sequence: TGCGCCAGCAGCCAAGGTGGCACTAGCGGTTACAATGAGCAGTTCTTC.

The rearrangement joins TRBV15 to TRBJ1-3, with a tentative D call TRBD1 (5 bases). This CDR3 is built from 12 residues. Germline-derived CDR1 and CDR2 are LNHNV and YYDKDF (reference sequence). V lost 8 bases to trimming and J lost 8 bases, with 13 bases between them. The DNA of the CDR3 is TGTGCCACCGGGGCGCGTCGGGACACCATATATTTT. Its translation is CATGARRDTIYF.

J is TRBJ2-3 and V is TRBV9, with TRBD2 matching 9 bases. The length of the CDR3 is 15 residues. Germline values: CDR1 SGDLS, CDR2 YYNGEE. The J segment lost 0 bases and the V segment lost 3 bases, leaving 2 bases of the junction unmatched. CDR3 bases: TGTGCCAGCAGCGAACTAGCGGGTAGCACAGATACGCAGTATTTT. Translating it yields CASSELAGSTDTQYF.

In its sample, this clone was seen a few times. V is TRBV27 and J is TRBJ1-1; 9 bases fit TRBD1. CDR3 length: 12 residues. Germline CDR1 is MNHEY and CDR2 is SMNVEV (reference sequence). The V segment lost 6 bases and the J segment 7 bases; nucleotides outside the gene matches: 3. The CDR3 nucleotides are TGTGCCAGCAGAACAGGGGGCGGTGAAGCTTTCTTT. Translated, it gives CASRTGGGEAFF.

For the CDR3, the DNA is TGTGCCAGTAGTATAGGTGACAGAGGAGTAGACACCTTC. This codes for CASSIGDRGVDTF. The J gene is TRBJ1-2, the V gene TRBV19; D perhaps matches TRBD1 (5 bases). The CDR3 runs 13 residues. The germline V and J ends were trimmed by 1 base and 12 bases, with 15 bases remaining between them. Germline V gene sequence: CDR1 LNHDA, CDR2 SQIVND (reference sequence).

In its sample, this clone was seen once. The J gene is TRBJ1-3, the V gene TRBV27, with unresolved D. Per the germline V gene, CDR1 is MNHEY and CDR2 is SMNVEV (reference sequence). The ends were cut back, 2 bases at V and 3 bases at J, with 11 bases in the middle. This CDR3 has 15 amino acids. This chain's CDR3 is CASSLRGKGGNTIYF. The CDR3, as DNA: TGTGCCAGCAGTTTACGGGGAAAGGGTGGAAACACCATATATTTT.